The 29 T cell receptor beta chains below all came from one sample that was sequenced in a study of blood T cell repertoires in COVID-19. Sequencing was performed with immunoSEQ multiplex PCR; in TCRdb, only in-frame clones are kept and a portion is missing. Among some 180,000 clones listed, around 83% were seen once. The sample consisted of PBMCs or T cells enriched from blood (not recorded which). The receptors originated from a woman in her 30s who had been exposed to COVID-19.

The rearrangement links TRBV7-8 to TRBJ1-2; 7 bases map to TRBD1. The CDR3 length is 15 residues. V gave up 5 bases and J gave up 4 bases; unmatched junction bases: 10. Per the germline V gene, CDR1 is SGHVS and CDR2 is FQNEAQ. CDR3 sequence reads: CASSLQQGNIYGYTF. The CDR3 DNA sequence: TGTGCCAGCAGCCTCCAACAGGGGAATATCTATGGCTACACCTTC.

V usage is TRBV11-3 and J usage is TRBJ1-1; a weak D match, TRBD1 (5 bases). CDR1 SGHNT and CDR2 YENEEA come from the germline V gene. This CDR3 has 14 residues. Trimming removed 3 bases at V and 1 base at J, with 9 bases between. The CDR3: CASSFGHPNTEAFF. The CDR3 nucleotides read TGTGCCAGCAGCTTCGGACACCCGAACACTGAAGCTTTCTTT.

This chain joins TRBV27 and TRBJ1-2; D is unclear. CDR1 is MNHEY and CDR2 is SMNVEV in the germline V gene (reference sequence). This CDR3 is built from 17 residues. Trimming took off 0 bases at V and 0 bases at J, with 14 bases between the two ends. The CDR3 nucleotides are TGTGCCAGCAGTTTATCCTCATCACTCCTCGCTAACTATGGCTACACCTTC. Amino acids: CASSLSSSLLANYGYTF.

The V gene is TRBV6-5, the J gene TRBJ1-1; D gene ambiguous. CDR1 is MNHEY, CDR2 SVGAGI, per germline. V was shortened by 0 bases and J by 4 bases, with 12 bases between the two germline ends. The CDR3 is 15 amino acids. The DNA of the CDR3 is TGTGCCAGCAGTTACTCGAGTCTGCTAGGCACTGAAGCTTTCTTT. It yields the protein CASSYSSLLGTEAFF.

The rearrangement links TRBV10-2 to TRBJ2-3, with a tentative D call TRBD2 (5 bases). Germline loops: CDR1 WSHSY, CDR2 SAAADI. The V gene lost 3 bases and the J gene lost 3 bases, with 10 bases spanning the gap. The CDR3 runs to 14 residues. Here the CDR3 reads CASSESGPTDTQYF. DNA of the CDR3: TGCGCCAGCAGTGAAAGCGGCCCAACAGATACGCAGTATTTT.

This rearrangement joins TRBV7-9 to TRBJ1-4; no clear D gene. V was shortened by 4 bases and J by 5 bases, with 14 bases between the two germline ends. Germline-derived CDR1 and CDR2 are SEHNR and FQNEAQ (reference sequence). The CDR3 sequence is 15 residues long. CDR3 sequence: CASSSYSGRNEKLFF. CDR3 bases: TGTGCCAGCAGCTCTTACAGCGGTAGAAATGAAAAACTGTTTTTT.

The chain combines TRBV30 with TRBJ1-2; possibly TRBD1 for D (5 bases). The CDR3 contains 12 residues. Germline lookup yields CDR1 GTSNPN and CDR2 SVGIG (reference sequence). V gave up 1 base and J gave up 9 bases, with 12 bases separating them. Here the CDR3 DNA reads TGTGCCTGGAGTGCCGGAGGGGCACGCTACACCTTC. Protein: CAWSAGGARYTF.

As DNA, the CDR3 is TGCGCCAGCAGCGAACCCGGTCGATTCCCTTCAGGGGCCCAATCTGGAAACACCATATATTTT. Translated: CASSEPGRFPSGAQSGNTIYF. The rearrangement uses TRBV10-1 and TRBJ1-3; D perhaps matches TRBD1 (6 bases). The CDR3 totals 21 residues. Trimming left V 6 bases short and J 1 base short, with 31 bases between. CDR1 and CDR2 (germline): WNHNN, SYGVQD (reference sequence).

The V and J genes are TRBV7-2 and TRBJ1-1, with D uncertain. Germline CDR1 SGHTA, CDR2 FQGNSA. The length of the CDR3 is 14 residues. The V end lost 2 bases, the J end lost 2 bases, and 9 bases lay between the germline ends. CDR3 DNA sequence: TGTGCCAGCAGCTTAAAGAGGGCCAACACTGAAGCTTTCTTT. Amino acids: CASSLKRANTEAFF. Variable domain in full (rest from reference TRBV7-2 and TRBJ1-1): GAGVSQSPSNKVTEKGKDVELRCDPISGHTALYWYRQSLGQGLEFLIYFQGNSAPDKSGLPSDRFSAERTGGSVSTLTIQRTQQEDSAVYLCASSLKRANTEAFFGQGTRLTVV.

The chain uses TRBV7-9 and TRBJ2-3; 9 bases line up with TRBD1. The CDR3 is 16 residues long. Trimming at V came to 1 base and at J to 2 bases, leaving 4 bases not matched to a gene. Germline lookup yields CDR1 SEHNR and CDR2 FQNEAQ (reference sequence). CDR3 in amino acids: CASSLGTGADTDTQYF. CDR3 DNA sequence: TGTGCCAGCAGCTTAGGGACAGGGGCTGACACAGATACGCAGTATTTT.

The chain has TRBV27 and TRBJ2-7, with TRBD1 matching over 7 bases. The CDR3 totals 13 residues. The V and J ends lost 3 bases and 2 bases, in that order; junction bases with no gene match: 1. Germline V gene lookup returns CDR1 MNHEY and CDR2 SMNVEV (reference sequence). This CDR3 is CASSLDRTYEQYF. CDR3 nucleotides: TGTGCCAGCAGTTTGGACAGGACCTACGAGCAGTACTTC.

The chain combines TRBV12-3 or TRBV12-4 with TRBJ2-1, with 7 bases lining up with TRBD1. The CDR3 sequence is 13 residues long. V shed 6 bases and J 5 bases; nucleotides not matched to a gene: 4. The CDR3 DNA reads TGTGCCAGCAGACCGGACAGGAACAATGAGCAGTTCTTC. It specifies CASRPDRNNEQFF.

This clone was detected a few times. The J gene is TRBJ2-2, the V gene TRBV7-7, with 12 bases aligning to TRBD2. The V segment lost 5 bases and the J segment 6 bases; nucleotides outside the gene matches: 4. Germline assignment: CDR1 SSHAT and CDR2 FNYEAQ (reference sequence). The CDR3 sequence is 15 residues long. The CDR3 spells CASSQSSGGAGELFF. The DNA for the CDR3 is TGTGCCAGCAGCCAATCTAGCGGGGGGGCCGGGGAGCTGTTTTTT.

This sequence joins TRBV6-4 and TRBJ1-6, with D tentatively TRBD1 (6 bases). CDR1 is MRHNA, CDR2 SNTAGT, per germline. This CDR3 has 14 amino acids. V dropped 5 bases and J dropped 6 bases, with 11 bases sitting between them. CDR3 sequence: CASSPGQLNSPLHF. For the CDR3, the DNA is TGTGCCAGCAGTCCAGGACAGCTTAATTCACCCCTCCACTTT.

This sequence joins TRBV3-1 (or the pseudogene TRBV3-2) and TRBJ1-1, with 12 bases lining up with TRBD1. V lost 10 bases, J lost 4 bases, and 10 bases stayed unmatched. The CDR3 covers 15 residues. CDR1 and CDR2 (germline): LGHDT, YNNKEL (reference sequence). CDR3: CATSGTGGGSTEAFF. In DNA form, the CDR3 reads TGTGCCACCTCCGGGACAGGGGGCGGAAGCACTGAAGCTTTCTTT.

This clone appeared a few times. The CDR3 here is CASVRTGSNYGYTF. The CDR3 bases are TGTGCCAGCGTAAGGACAGGATCTAACTATGGCTACACCTTC. The chain has TRBV18 and TRBJ1-2, with 7 nucleotides matching TRBD1. From germline, CDR1 is KGHSH and CDR2 LQKENI. This CDR3 region has 14 residues. Trimming at V came to 8 bases and at J to 0 bases, leaving 6 bases not matched to a gene.

The J gene is TRBJ1-2, the V gene TRBV24-1; D is ambiguous. CDR1 and CDR2 from the germline V gene are KGHDR and SFDVKD. The CDR3 length is 12 residues. V lost 10 bases and J lost 4, with 12 bases in between. In nucleotides, the CDR3 is TGTGCCACGTCCATGGGAGCCTATGGCTACACCTTC. It encodes CATSMGAYGYTF.

This chain connects TRBV14 to TRBJ1-1; D unclear. Germline-derived CDR1 and CDR2 are SGHDN and FVKESK. V lost 1 base and J 4 bases, leaving 10 bases between the germline ends. This CDR3 contains 14 residues. CDR3 nucleotide sequence: TGTGCCAGCAGCCAAGTGGTAGCGGGCACTGAAGCTTTCTTT. Translated, it gives CASSQVVAGTEAFF.

The CDR3 protein is CASSLGDRGATEAFF. Here the CDR3 DNA reads TGTGCCAGCAGCCTGGGGGACCGGGGGGCCACTGAAGCTTTCTTT. The chain uses TRBV7-2 and TRBJ1-1; D is perhaps TRBD1 (6 bases). Deletions cut 5 bases from V and 4 bases from J, with 17 bases between. The CDR3 extends over 15 amino acids. CDR1 and CDR2 from the germline V gene are SGHTA and FQGNSA.

The rearrangement joins TRBV2 to TRBJ1-5; D not resolved. V was pared by 6 bases and J by 4 bases, with 10 bases between. The CDR3 extends over 13 amino acids. Germline V gene lookup returns CDR1 SNHLY and CDR2 FYNNEI. This CDR3 reads CASRASPNQPQHF. Written as DNA, the CDR3 is TGTGCCAGCAGGGCCTCGCCAAATCAGCCCCAGCATTTT.

In this sample, this clone turned up once. The chain employs TRBV9 and TRBJ2-3; D remains ambiguous. V lost 0 bases and J lost 0, with 11 bases in between. CDR1 is SGDLS and CDR2 is YYNGEE in the germline V gene. CDR3 length: 16 amino acids. For the CDR3, the DNA is TGTGCCAGCAGCGTAGGTATAAATCCTAGCACAGATACGCAGTATTTT. It codes for CASSVGINPSTDTQYF.

The chain combines TRBV5-4 with TRBJ2-7, with D perhaps matching TRBD2 (6 bases). The V end was cut by 4 bases, the J end by 2 bases, with 13 bases between. Germline CDR1 and CDR2: SGHNT and YYREEE (reference sequence). The CDR3 consists of 14 residues. In DNA, the CDR3 is TGTGCCAGCAGCCCCGAAGGAGGGACCTACGAGCAGTACTTC. This encodes CASSPEGGTYEQYF.

The V and J genes are TRBV10-1 and TRBJ1-1, with D perhaps TRBD1 (6 bases). V dropped 9 bases and J dropped 5 bases, with 10 bases sitting between them. The germline V gene has CDR1 WNHNN and CDR2 SYGVQD (reference sequence). This CDR3 is 11 amino acids long. CDR3 bases: TGCGCCAGACAGGGCTGGACTGAAGCTTTCTTT. Encoded protein: CARQGWTEAFF.

This clone was seen only once. This sequence joins TRBV9 and TRBJ2-2; no reliable D call. From germline, CDR1 is SGDLS and CDR2 YYNGEE. This CDR3 has 12 residues. V lost 4 bases, J lost 3 bases, and 4 bases lay in between. CDR3 sequence: CASSLYTGELFF. CDR3 sequence (DNA): TGTGCCAGCAGCCTTTACACCGGGGAGCTGTTTTTT.

This chain joins TRBV28 and TRBJ1-3; 8 positions match TRBD1. Germline V CDR1 and CDR2: MDHEN, SYDVKM. There are 16 residues in the CDR3. V was clipped by 4 bases and J by 4 bases; unmatched bases: 9. CDR3 in amino acids: CASSSDREGLGNTIYF. The CDR3 DNA reads TGTGCCAGCAGTTCGGACAGGGAAGGGTTAGGAAACACCATATATTTT. Filled out from reference TRBV28 and TRBJ1-3, the complete variable domain reads DVKVTQSSRYLVKRTGEKVFLECVQDMDHENMFWYRQDPGLGLRLIYFSYDVKMKEKGDIPEGYSVSREKKERFSLILESASTNQTSMYLCASSSDREGLGNTIYFGEGSWLTVV.

The CDR3 DNA reads as TGTGCCAGCAGCTTAGGACAGACGGGGGCCCTCCACTTT. Residues: CASSLGQTGALHF. The V and J genes are TRBV11-3 and TRBJ1-6; tentatively, D is TRBD1 (5 bases). This CDR3 contains 13 residues. V gave up 1 base and J gave up 14 bases, with 12 bases separating them. Germline V gives CDR1 SGHNT, CDR2 YENEEA.

The V call is TRBV12-3 or TRBV12-4, the J call TRBJ1-5, with D unclear. V was clipped by 2 bases and J by 7 bases, with 9 bases between them. This CDR3 has 13 amino acids. The CDR3 DNA reads as TGTGCCAGCAGTTTACCAGGTTTCCAGCCCCAGCATTTT. It translates to CASSLPGFQPQHF.

DNA of the CDR3: TGTGCCAGCGGGTCTCCAGGTGTCTATGGCTACACCTTC. This codes for CASGSPGVYGYTF. The chain couples TRBV2 to TRBJ1-2; D is unresolved. Per the germline V gene, CDR1 is SNHLY and CDR2 is FYNNEI. The CDR3 has 13 residues. The ends were cut back, 8 bases at V and 4 bases at J, with 14 bases in the middle.

This chain connects TRBV4-1 to TRBJ2-2; D not certain. The CDR3 is made up of 14 amino acids. Between the trimmed V and J ends, which lost 4 bases and 1 base, there was a span of 7 bases. Germline CDR1 reads MGHRA; CDR2 reads YSYEKL. In DNA form, the CDR3 reads TGCGCCAGCAGCCCTCAGTGGAACACCGGGGAGCTGTTTTTT. It translates to CASSPQWNTGELFF.